This record looks at one TCR beta chain sequence and its context. This clonotype was detected only a few times. The antigen it binds to is not known. No much larger clone is present one base from it, and per-base qualities are unavailable. TCR cDNA was synthesized by 5'RACE template switching, which introduced a universal primer site and unique molecular identifiers. Priming of cDNA synthesis was performed from both the TCR alpha and TCR beta constant segments. Library amplification involved two PCR steps, and the second step added sample barcodes and sequencing adapters. Sequencing of libraries was done on Illumina HiSeq 2500 (2x100 bp) or NovaSeq (2x150 bp). The original pipeline was this. MIGEC handled demultiplexing of reads and collapsing into UMI consensus sequences, while MiXCR performed V(D)J alignment. Using edgeR on replicate PBMC samples, clonotypes were called vaccine-responding if FDR was below 0.01 and the log2 fold change was above 5 up to day 15. Each bulk clonotype was labeled CD4 or CD8 based on which sequenced repertoire, CD4 or CD8, contained the clonotype at higher abundance. TCRdb reanalyzed the raw reads on its own, using fastp at Q25 for trimming and MiXCR for clone calling, and kept in-frame beta chains. Rows matching on CDR3 protein sequence are summarized as one entry with the most common DNA and genes. These V and J calls originate from TCRdb's pipeline instead of the authors' own analysis. The sample data list hundreds of thousands of distinct CDR3 sequences, and around 10% of these were observed just once. Of the sample, around 19% falls within the top ten clones.

The data were taken from a study of T cells after yellow fever vaccination (dated by TCRdb to about 2019). For the wider study: The SMART-Seq v4 Ultra Low Input RNA kit was used to prepare libraries from fractions with low cell numbers. To follow T-cell clones before and after primary and booster YFV17D yellow fever vaccination, bulk TCR alpha and beta repertoires were sequenced over time. Two healthy male donors, one aged 18 to 30 and one aged 30 to 40 years, made up the cohort. Blood samples were taken at several timepoints before and after primary and secondary immunization, and bulk PBMC replicates and cell subsets were isolated.

Findings and caveats that apply to the study as a whole: Because the study included only two donors, the extent to which the findings can be generalized is limited. A small fraction of clonotypes showed up in both the CD4 and CD8 compartments, probably as a result of convergent recombination. Compared with the primary T-cell response, the secondary T-cell response was weaker but faster, peaking on day 5 rather than day 15. After the booster, most of the clones that had expanded following primary vaccination were detected again (around 97% of CD4 and 80% to 90% of CD8), which suggests that memory was broadly maintained. Computational filtering was required because FACS-sorted repertoires could contain abundant contaminating clonotypes from the bulk population.

Read against the paper, the sample's treatment or condition label means: live attenuated yellow fever vaccine strain. At every blood-draw timepoint, two biological replicates of bulk PBMCs were collected. PBMCs were isolated from peripheral blood using a standard Ficoll-Paque protocol. TriZol was used to extract RNA from bulk PBMCs, from CD4 and CD8 fractions, and from dextramer-positive and dextramer-negative fractions. CDR3 length: 15 amino acids, cysteine to phenylalanine. Here the CDR3 DNA is all that survives: 45 bases in frame from base 1. At the junction V is shortened by 4 bases and J by 3 bases; bases outside the gene matches: 7. CDR1 SGHRS and CDR2 YFSETQ are derived from the germline V gene.

Sequenced material: PBMCs, taken on the day of the first yellow fever vaccination. Recombination linked TRBV5-1 to TRBJ1-1, and 9 junction bases match TRBD1. The clonotype originates from a man between 18 and 29 years old who received the YFV17D yellow fever vaccine. The CDR3 has the sequence CASSPGTGLDTEAFF. The bases are TGCGCCAGCAGCCCCGGGACAGGGTTAGACACTGAAGCTTTCTTT.